These 5 T cell receptor beta chains were all obtained from the same sample, sequenced in a study of control samples from healthy donors and cancer patients. Profiling relied on immunoSEQ multiplex PCR, and the TCRdb table lists in-frame clones only, not all of them. The profile shows approximately 150,000 clones, roughly 93% of them singletons. The sample consisted of blood. The origin of the receptors is a man in his late teens or twenties in good health.

This chain links TRBV13 with TRBJ2-5; D gene uncertain. Germline V gene lookup returns CDR1 PRHDT and CDR2 FYEKMQ (reference sequence). V dropped 5 bases and J dropped 5 bases, with 21 bases sitting between them. The CDR3 length is 16 residues. The CDR3 reads CASSARRLGRRETQYF. The CDR3 DNA sequence: TGTGCCAGCAGCGCGCGACGCCTGGGCCGCCGGGAGACCCAGTACTTC. The whole variable domain, filled in from reference TRBV13 and TRBJ2-5, reads AAGVIQSPRHLIKEKRETATLKCYPIPRHDTVYWYQQGPGQDPQFLISFYEKMQSDKGSIPDRFSAQQFSDYHSELNMSSLELGDSALYFCASSARRLGRRETQYFGPGTRLLVL.

This chain joins TRBV14 and TRBJ1-4; possible D gene TRBD1, 6 bases. V lost 0 bases and J lost 8, with 13 bases in between. CDR1 and CDR2 from the germline V gene are SGHDN and FVKESK. This CDR3 is 15 amino acids long. The CDR3 sequence: CASSQDLRGGEKLFF. As DNA, the CDR3 is TGTGCCAGCAGCCAAGATCTCAGGGGTGGCGAAAAACTGTTTTTT. The whole variable domain, remainder taken from reference TRBV14 and TRBJ1-4, is EAGVTQFPSHSVIEKGQTVTLRCDPISGHDNLYWYRRVMGKEIKFLLHFVKESKQDESGMPNNRFLAERTGGTYSTLKVQPAELEDSGVYFCASSQDLRGGEKLFFGSGTQLSVL.

This sequence joins TRBV5-4 and TRBJ2-6; maybe TRBD1 (5 bases). The V end lost 4 bases, the J end lost 0 bases, and 14 bases lay between the germline ends. Germline CDR1 and CDR2: SGHNT and YYREEE (reference sequence). The CDR3 has 17 amino acids. The CDR3 nucleotides read TGTGCCAGCAGCGTTTCCCCAGGGTTCTCTGGGGCCAACGTCCTGACTTTC. It encodes CASSVSPGFSGANVLTF.

This clone showed up just a few times. V gene TRBV7-2 combines with J gene TRBJ1-1; D is undetermined. Germline CDR1 SGHTA, CDR2 FQGNSA. V lost 6 bases to trimming and J lost 4 bases, with 6 bases between them. The CDR3 loop spans 11 amino acids. The CDR3 DNA sequence: TGTGCCAGCAGGTACGGCACTGAAGCTTTCTTT. Translated, it gives CASRYGTEAFF.

This clone was recorded a few times. V gene TRBV30 combines with J gene TRBJ1-1; D is undetermined. The V gene lost 5 bases and the J gene lost 0 bases, with 10 bases spanning the gap. CDR3 size: 13 residues. Germline CDR1 GTSNPN, CDR2 SVGIG (reference sequence). CDR3 sequence reads: CAWDARVNTEAFF. DNA of the CDR3: TGTGCCTGGGACGCGAGGGTGAACACTGAAGCTTTCTTT.